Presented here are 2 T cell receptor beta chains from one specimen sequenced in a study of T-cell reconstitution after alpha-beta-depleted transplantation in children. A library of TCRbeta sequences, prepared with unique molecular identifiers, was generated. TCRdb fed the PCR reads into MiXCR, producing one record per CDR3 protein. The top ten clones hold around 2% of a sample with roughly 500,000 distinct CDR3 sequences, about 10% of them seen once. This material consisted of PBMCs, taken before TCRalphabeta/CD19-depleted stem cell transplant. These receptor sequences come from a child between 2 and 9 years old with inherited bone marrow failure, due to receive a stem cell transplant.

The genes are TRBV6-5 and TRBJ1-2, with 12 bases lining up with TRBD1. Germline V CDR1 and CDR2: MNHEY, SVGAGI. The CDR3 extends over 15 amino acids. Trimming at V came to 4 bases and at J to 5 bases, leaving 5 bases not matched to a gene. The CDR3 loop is CASSSGTGGAYGYTF. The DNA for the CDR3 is TGTGCCAGCAGTTCCGGGACAGGGGGCGCGTATGGCTACACCTTC.

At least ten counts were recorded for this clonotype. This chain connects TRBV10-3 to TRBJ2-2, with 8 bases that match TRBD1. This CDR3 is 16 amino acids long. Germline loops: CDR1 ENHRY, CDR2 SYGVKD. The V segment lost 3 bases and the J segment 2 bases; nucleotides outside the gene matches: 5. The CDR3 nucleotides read TGTGCCATCAGTGACAGACAGGGGACTAACACCGGGGAGCTGTTTTTT. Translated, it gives CAISDRQGTNTGELFF.